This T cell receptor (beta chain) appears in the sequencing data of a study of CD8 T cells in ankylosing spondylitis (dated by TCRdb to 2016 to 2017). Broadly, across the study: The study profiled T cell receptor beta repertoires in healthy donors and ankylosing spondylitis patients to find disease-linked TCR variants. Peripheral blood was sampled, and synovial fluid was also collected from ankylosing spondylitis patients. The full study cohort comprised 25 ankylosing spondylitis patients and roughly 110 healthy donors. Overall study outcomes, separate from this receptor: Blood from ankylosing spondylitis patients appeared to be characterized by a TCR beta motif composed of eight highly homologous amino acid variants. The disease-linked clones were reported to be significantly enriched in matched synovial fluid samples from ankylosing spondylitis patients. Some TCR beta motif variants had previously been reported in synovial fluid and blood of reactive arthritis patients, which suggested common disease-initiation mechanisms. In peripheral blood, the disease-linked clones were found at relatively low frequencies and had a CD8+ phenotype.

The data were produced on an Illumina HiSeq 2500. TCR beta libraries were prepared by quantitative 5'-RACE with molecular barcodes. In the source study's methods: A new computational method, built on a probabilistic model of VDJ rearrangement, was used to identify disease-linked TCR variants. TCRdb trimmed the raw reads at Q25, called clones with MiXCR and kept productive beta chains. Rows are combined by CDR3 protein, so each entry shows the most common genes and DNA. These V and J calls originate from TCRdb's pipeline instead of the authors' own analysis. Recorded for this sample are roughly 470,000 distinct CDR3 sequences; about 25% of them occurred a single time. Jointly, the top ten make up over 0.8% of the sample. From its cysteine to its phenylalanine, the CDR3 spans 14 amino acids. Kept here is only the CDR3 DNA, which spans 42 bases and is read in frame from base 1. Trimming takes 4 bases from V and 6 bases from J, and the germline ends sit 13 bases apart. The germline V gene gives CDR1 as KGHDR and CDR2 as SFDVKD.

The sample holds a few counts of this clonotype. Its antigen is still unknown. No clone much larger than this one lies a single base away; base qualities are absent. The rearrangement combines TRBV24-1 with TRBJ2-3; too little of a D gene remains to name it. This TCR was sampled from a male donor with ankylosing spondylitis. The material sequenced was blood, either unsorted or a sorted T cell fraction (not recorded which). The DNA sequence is TGTGCCACCAGTGACCCCACTTCGGCGGATACGCAGTATTTT. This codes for CATSDPTSADTQYF.